The 13 T cell receptor beta chains in this list originate from one sample, sequenced in a study of blood T cell repertoires in COVID-19. Here immunoSEQ multiplex PCR was the method, and the copy in TCRdb shows in-frame clones only, minus some. The sample carries about 130,000 clones, over 75% recorded once. The specimen was peripheral blood. These receptors came from a man under 40 with COVID-19, enrolled during active disease.

The rearrangement joins TRBV3-1 (or the pseudogene TRBV3-2) to TRBJ2-6, with TRBD2 as a possible D gene (5 bases). The V gene's germline CDR1 is LGHDT and CDR2 YNNKEL (reference sequence). Trimming pared 1 base from V and 1 base from J, leaving 8 bases between. CDR3 size: 16 residues. CDR3 residues: CASSQAGGSGANVLTF. Written as DNA, the CDR3 is TGTGCCAGCAGCCAAGCCGGAGGTTCTGGGGCCAACGTCCTGACTTTC.

This chain connects TRBV11-2 to TRBJ2-7; D is perhaps TRBD2 (5 bases). Per germline, CDR1 SGHAT and CDR2 FQNNGV. Trimming removed 6 bases from V and 0 bases from J, with 12 bases in between. The CDR3 has 14 residues. This CDR3 is CASSPLGYSYEQYF. CDR3 sequence (DNA): TGTGCCAGCAGTCCACTAGGGTACTCCTACGAGCAGTACTTC.

CDR3 coding DNA: TGTGCCAGCAGTTTAGGAGGGGGCGGCGAGTCACCCCTCCACTTT. This sequence encodes CASSLGGGGESPLHF. The genes are TRBV28 and TRBJ1-6; 7 nucleotides match TRBD1. Trimming at V came to 2 bases and at J to 10 bases, leaving 8 bases not matched to a gene. Germline-derived CDR1 and CDR2 are MDHEN and SYDVKM. The CDR3 runs to 15 residues.

The gene calls are TRBV3-1 (or the pseudogene TRBV3-2) and TRBJ2-1; no clear D gene. The CDR3 extends over 14 amino acids. The germline gives CDR1 LGHDT, CDR2 YNNKEL (reference sequence). V lost 1 base, J lost 4 bases, and 8 bases lay in between. The CDR3 DNA follows: TGTGCCAGCAGCCAAGTCGGTGTGTACAATGAGCAGTTCTTC. It yields the protein CASSQVGVYNEQFF.

This chain links TRBV19 with TRBJ1-4; D gene ambiguous. This CDR3 has 15 amino acids. Germline V gene lookup returns CDR1 LNHDA and CDR2 SQIVND (reference sequence). Trimming cost V 5 bases and J 7 bases, with 17 bases left between them. The CDR3 protein is CASSSREWAGEKLFF. The CDR3 DNA sequence: TGTGCCAGTAGTTCCCGCGAGTGGGCGGGTGAAAAACTGTTTTTT.

This clone was recorded a few times. The rearrangement uses TRBV11-3 and TRBJ2-7; 8 bases align to TRBD2. The germline V gene has CDR1 SGHNT and CDR2 YENEEA. J was trimmed by 6 bases and V by 5 bases; bases with no gene match: 6. This CDR3 contains 13 residues. This chain's CDR3 is CASSPHGGVEQYF. CDR3 sequence (DNA): TGTGCCAGCAGCCCCCACGGGGGGGTCGAGCAGTACTTC.

This chain uses TRBV4-1 with TRBJ2-1; 11 bases match TRBD2. This CDR3 region has 17 residues. Germline values: CDR1 MGHRA, CDR2 YSYEKL. J gave up 7 bases and V 1 base, and 9 bases lay outside the gene matches. The CDR3 nucleotides are TGCGCCAGCAGCCAAGGAATACTAGCGGGAGTTCGGAATGAGCAGTTCTTC. It translates to CASSQGILAGVRNEQFF.

The chain is built from TRBV5-1 and TRBJ1-1; D perhaps matches TRBD1 (6 bases). Germline V gives CDR1 SGHRS, CDR2 YFSETQ. V gave up 4 bases and J gave up 2 bases, with 18 bases separating them. The CDR3 spans 16 residues. The CDR3 loop reads CASSPSPRGRNTEAFF. DNA of the CDR3: TGCGCCAGCAGCCCGTCGCCCAGGGGAAGAAACACTGAAGCTTTCTTT.

The chain combines TRBV6-5 with TRBJ1-1; D is unresolved. V lost 8 bases to trimming and J lost 4 bases, with 5 bases between them. CDR3 length equals 10 residues. Germline CDR1 MNHEY, CDR2 SVGAGI. The CDR3: CASWSTEAFF. Written as DNA, the CDR3 is TGTGCCAGCTGGAGCACTGAAGCTTTCTTT.

The chain couples TRBV25-1 to TRBJ1-5, with a possible D match to TRBD1 (5 bases). With 1 base removed from V and 0 bases from J, the gap between germline ends came to 7 bases. The germline CDR1 and CDR2 sequences are MGHDK and SYGVNS. This CDR3 contains 15 residues. The CDR3 coding sequence is TGTGCCAGCAGTGAATCTGACAGTAGCAATCAGCCCCAGCATTTT. Its translation: CASSESDSSNQPQHF.

This clone was counted only a few times. The chain uses TRBV15 and TRBJ1-5; 7 bases are shared with TRBD1. V lost 0 bases, J lost 2 bases, and 10 bases stayed unmatched. The CDR3 totals 18 residues. Germline lookup yields CDR1 LNHNV and CDR2 YYDKDF (reference sequence). CDR3 loop: CATSRDSSTGVGNQPQHF. The CDR3 region has the DNA TGTGCCACCAGCAGAGATTCCTCCACAGGGGTTGGCAATCAGCCCCAGCATTTT.

This clone was found many times. J is TRBJ2-7 and V is TRBV5-8, with a possible D match to TRBD2 (6 bases). CDR1 and CDR2 (germline): SGHTS, YDEGEE. The CDR3 is 14 residues long. V was trimmed by 0 bases and J by 2 bases, leaving 9 bases between them. Here the CDR3 DNA reads TGTGCCAGCAGCTTGGAACGGGAGCCCTACGAGCAGTACTTC. Protein sequence: CASSLEREPYEQYF.

The rearrangement uses TRBV28 and TRBJ1-6; D uncertain. V was cut by 3 bases and J by 0 bases, with 6 bases left in between. CDR1 and CDR2 (germline): MDHEN, SYDVKM. The CDR3 covers 15 residues. CDR3 DNA sequence: TGTGCCAGCAGTTTTCCGAGCTCCTATAATTCACCCCTCCACTTT. Its translation: CASSFPSSYNSPLHF.